Following are 23 T cell receptor beta chains from one sample sequenced in a study of cytomegalovirus exposure and HLA in healthy donors. TCRdb's table, derived via immunoSEQ multiplex PCR, lists solely in-frame clones and lacks some. The repertoire holds 150,000 to 200,000 clones, with about 81% as singletons. Sequencing input: PBMCs. The receptors here all came from a woman aged 25-40 years in good health and CMV-seronegative.

This clone was counted only a few times. The CDR3 is CASTKTGNRYEQYF. The CDR3 DNA reads TGTGCCAGCACCAAGACAGGGAATCGGTACGAGCAGTACTTC. The chain employs TRBV6-5 and TRBJ2-7, with TRBD1 matching over 7 bases. Germline CDR1 is MNHEY and CDR2 is SVGAGI. The CDR3 is 14 amino acids. With V trimmed by 7 bases and J by 4 bases, 10 bases remained unmatched.

This sequence joins TRBV7-2 and TRBJ2-3; maybe TRBD2 (5 bases). V lost 1 base, J lost 0 bases, and 11 bases lay in between. The CDR3 runs to 16 residues. Germline V gene data show CDR1 as SGHTA and CDR2 as FQGNSA. For the CDR3, the DNA is TGTGCCAGCAGCTTAGGGGCGGGCCTCAGCACAGATACGCAGTATTTT. Translating it yields CASSLGAGLSTDTQYF.

This chain connects TRBV4-1 to TRBJ1-2, with D unclear. Trimming pared 1 base from V and 8 bases from J, leaving 8 bases between. Germline lookup yields CDR1 MGHRA and CDR2 YSYEKL. The CDR3 is 12 amino acids. In nucleotides, the CDR3 is TGCGCCAGCAGCCAAGTGCGGAGGGGCTACACCTTC. This sequence encodes CASSQVRRGYTF.

This chain joins TRBV7-9 and TRBJ2-7; TRBD2 might be the D (7 bases). Trimming cost V 1 base and J 1 base, with 14 bases left between them. CDR3 length equals 16 residues. Germline V lookup: CDR1 SEHNR, CDR2 FQNEAQ (reference sequence). The CDR3 DNA reads as TGTGCCAGCAGCTTAGGGGCAGGGAGGGGGTCCTACGAGCAGTACTTC. It specifies CASSLGAGRGSYEQYF.

The chain links TRBV19 to TRBJ2-7, with TRBD2 as a possible D gene (6 bases). The CDR3 consists of 15 residues. Germline CDR1 reads LNHDA; CDR2 reads SQIVND (reference sequence). Trimming pared 7 bases from V and 0 bases from J, leaving 16 bases between. The CDR3 sequence is CASTRGEGLSYEQYF. For the CDR3, the DNA is TGTGCCAGTACCCGAGGCGAGGGACTCTCCTACGAGCAGTACTTC.

This clone has only a few counts. The chain has TRBV29-1 and TRBJ1-2; D is unclear. V lost 3 bases, J lost 3 bases, and 8 bases lay in between. The germline gives CDR1 SQVTM, CDR2 ANQGSEA. CDR3 length: 12 amino acids. The CDR3 is CSVDSGYYGYTF. DNA of the CDR3: TGCAGCGTTGATTCGGGGTACTATGGCTACACCTTC.

The V and J genes are TRBV6-5 and TRBJ1-4; the match to TRBD1 covers 10 bases. Germline V gene sequence: CDR1 MNHEY, CDR2 SVGAGI. The CDR3 sequence is 15 residues long. V lost 5 bases and J lost 8; bases outside the gene matches: 8. CDR3 region: CASSKGTGVTEKLFF. Written as DNA, the CDR3 is TGTGCCAGCAGTAAAGGGACAGGGGTTACCGAAAAACTGTTTTTT.

The table lists this clone with a count of one. This CDR3 reads CASSRRYKEIEKLFF. In nucleotides, the CDR3 is TGTGCCAGCAGTCGGCGGTACAAGGAGATAGAAAAACTGTTTTTT. The chain combines TRBV2 with TRBJ1-4; unclear D gene. Germline loops: CDR1 SNHLY, CDR2 FYNNEI. Trimming removed 5 bases at V and 8 bases at J, with 18 bases between. The CDR3 consists of 15 residues. Combining the CDR3 with reference TRBV2 and TRBJ1-4 gives the whole variable domain EPEVTQTPSHQVTQMGQEVILRCVPISNHLYFYWYRQILGQKVEFLVSFYNNEISEKSEIFDDQFSVERPDGSNFTLKIRSTKLEDSAMYFCASSRRYKEIEKLFFGSGTQLSVL.

In DNA, the CDR3 is TGTGCCTCGGGGGGGGACAGGGTCTCTGGGGCCAACGTCCTGACTTTC. It is translated as CASGGDRVSGANVLTF. This chain uses TRBV27 with TRBJ2-6, with D perhaps TRBD1 (9 bases). This CDR3 is 16 amino acids long. The V gene's germline CDR1 is MNHEY and CDR2 SMNVEV (reference sequence). V gave up 11 bases and J gave up 0 bases, with 17 bases separating them.

This clone was observed a handful of times. This chain connects TRBV5-8 to TRBJ2-7; 16 bases map to TRBD2. Looked up from germline, CDR1 is SGHTS and CDR2 is YDEGEE. CDR3 length: 17 amino acids. Germline trimming cut 3 bases from V and 7 bases from J; bases unmatched to any gene: 10. CDR3 sequence (DNA): TGTGCCAGCAGCTCCGGGACTAGCGGGAGGGCCCATAGGGAGCAGTACTTC. Translated, it gives CASSSGTSGRAHREQYF.

This chain uses TRBV7-3 with TRBJ1-5; D is perhaps TRBD1 (6 bases). Germline values: CDR1 SGHTA, CDR2 FQGTGA. V lost 4 bases, J lost 7 bases, and 11 bases lay in between. This CDR3 is built from 13 residues. The CDR3 DNA is TGTGCCAGCAGCTCAGGGGTAGGACAGCCCCAGCATTTT. It translates to CASSSGVGQPQHF.

The CDR3 sequence: CASATGDTGELFF. CDR3 bases: TGTGCCAGCGCTACGGGAGACACCGGGGAGCTGTTTTTT. The genes are TRBV6-5 and TRBJ2-2; maybe TRBD2 (6 bases). The germline CDR1 and CDR2 sequences are MNHEY and SVGAGI. The CDR3 has 13 amino acids. The V end lost 8 bases, the J end lost 3 bases, and 10 bases lay between the germline ends.

This clone was found once. The chain uses TRBV27 and TRBJ1-5; 9 positions agree with TRBD1. CDR1 is MNHEY, CDR2 SMNVEV, per germline (reference sequence). This CDR3 region has 16 residues. J lost 4 bases, V lost 6 bases, and 10 bases had no gene match. The CDR3: CASRDRGGVGNQPQHF. The CDR3 bases are TGTGCCAGCAGGGACAGGGGAGGGGTGGGGAATCAGCCCCAGCATTTT.

The chain links TRBV28 to TRBJ1-2; 9 bases fit TRBD1. The J segment lost 6 bases and the V segment lost 6 bases, leaving 11 bases of the junction unmatched. The CDR3 has 15 amino acids. Germline CDR1 and CDR2: MDHEN and SYDVKM. The CDR3 DNA reads TGTGCCAGCAGACTGACAGGGGGACAGTCGGATGGCTACACCTTC. Amino acid sequence: CASRLTGGQSDGYTF.

The V call is TRBV6-6, the J call TRBJ2-3; the D gene is possibly TRBD2 (5 bases). CDR1 and CDR2 (germline): MNHNY, SVGAGI (reference sequence). This CDR3 is built from 14 residues. Trimming removed 6 bases at V and 0 bases at J, with 10 bases between. The CDR3 loop is CASRQQRSTDTQYF. CDR3 nucleotide sequence: TGTGCCAGCAGACAACAGCGGAGCACAGATACGCAGTATTTT.

The V and J genes are TRBV28 and TRBJ1-1; D is unresolved. Germline-derived CDR1 and CDR2 are MDHEN and SYDVKM. V was trimmed by 2 bases and J by 1 base, leaving 8 bases between them. The CDR3 extends over 14 amino acids. CDR3 DNA: TGTGCCAGCAGTTTAGACTTCCAGAACACTGAAGCTTTCTTT. This sequence encodes CASSLDFQNTEAFF.

The V gene is TRBV11-1, the J gene TRBJ2-2; 13 bases fit TRBD2. Trimming took 5 bases from V and 4 from J; bases not matched to a gene: 7. In germline, CDR1 is SGHAT, CDR2 FQDESV (reference sequence). The CDR3 has 17 residues. The CDR3 coding sequence is TGTGCCAGCAGCCGCCTGGGACTAGCGGGACGCACCGGGGAGCTGTTTTTT. Protein product: CASSRLGLAGRTGELFF.

V and J are TRBV7-9 and TRBJ2-7; TRBD1 is a possible D gene (5 bases). CDR1 and CDR2 from the germline V gene are SEHNR and FQNEAQ (reference sequence). CDR3 length: 11 amino acids. The V and J ends lost 5 bases and 7 bases respectively, with 9 bases between them. CDR3 amino acids: CASSAAGEQYF. Written as DNA, the CDR3 is TGTGCCAGCAGCGCGGCAGGGGAGCAGTACTTC.

The chain links TRBV6-1 to TRBJ2-7; TRBD1 might be the D (5 bases). Germline CDR1 reads MNHNS; CDR2 reads SASEGT. The CDR3 extends over 15 amino acids. Trimming stripped 0 bases from V and 0 bases from J, with 9 bases between. This CDR3 reads CASSEAGQHSYEQYF. In nucleotides, the CDR3 is TGTGCCAGCAGTGAAGCGGGGCAGCACTCCTACGAGCAGTACTTC.

The chain recombines TRBV5-1 with TRBJ1-4, with D unresolved. The CDR3 sequence is 11 residues long. V was trimmed by 3 bases and J by 8 bases, leaving 5 bases between them. Germline V gives CDR1 SGHRS, CDR2 YFSETQ. CDR3 residues: CASSYYEKLFF. Written as DNA, the CDR3 is TGCGCCAGCAGCTACTACGAAAAACTGTTTTTT.

V usage is TRBV29-1 and J usage is TRBJ2-2; TRBD1 matches 7 bases. Trimming removed 7 bases from V and 1 base from J; junction bases left unmatched: 9. CDR1 and CDR2 (germline): SQVTM, ANQGSEA. This CDR3 is 15 amino acids long. The CDR3: CSARQGSWNTGELFF. DNA of the CDR3: TGCAGCGCACGACAGGGTAGCTGGAACACCGGGGAGCTGTTTTTT.

This chain joins TRBV18 and TRBJ2-1; D remains unclear. Germline loops: CDR1 KGHSH, CDR2 LQKENI. The CDR3 contains 13 residues. The V gene lost 3 bases and the J gene lost 5 bases, with 8 bases spanning the gap. This chain's CDR3 is CASSPWQNNEQFF. Written as DNA, the CDR3 is TGTGCCAGCTCACCGTGGCAGAACAATGAGCAGTTCTTC.

The J gene is TRBJ2-1, the V gene TRBV4-2; D is undetermined. The CDR3 is 16 amino acids. The germline V and J ends were trimmed by 4 bases and 0 bases, with 13 bases remaining between them. Germline V CDR1 and CDR2: LGHNA, YNFKEQ. This chain's CDR3 is CASSPSRRSSYNEQFF. CDR3 DNA: TGTGCCAGCAGCCCGTCGAGGAGAAGCTCCTACAATGAGCAGTTCTTC.